This entry lists 5 T cell receptor beta chains sequenced from one sample in a study of T cells in Graves' hyperthyroidism and ophthalmopathy (dated by TCRdb to about 2019). Libraries were prepared through multiplex PCR. Sequencing relied on an Illumina HiSeq 2000. TCR beta CDR3 regions were amplified from RNA transcripts. The first round of RT-PCR for the TCR CDR3 was performed with the HTBI primer set and the Qiagen OneStep RT-PCR kit. In-frame beta chains were kept once TCRdb had trimmed the public reads at Q25 with fastp and called clones with MiXCR. Rows are combined by CDR3 protein, so each entry shows the most common genes and DNA. This sample has 560,000 or so distinct CDR3 sequences in its table, and just under 20% of those were observed once. The top ten clones comprise approximately 50% of the sample. Sequenced sample: blood. The source is a man between 40 and 49 years old with Graves' ophthalmopathy.

Many counts were recorded for this clonotype. The genes are TRBV20-1 and TRBJ2-1; 8 positions agree with TRBD2. The CDR3 sequence is 17 residues long. V lost 3 bases and J lost 0; bases outside the gene matches: 10. The germline CDR1 and CDR2 sequences are DFQATT and SNEGSKA (reference sequence). The CDR3 sequence is CSASGRAKTSSYNEQFF. DNA of the CDR3: TGCAGTGCTAGCGGGAGGGCCAAAACGAGCTCCTACAATGAGCAGTTCTTC.

This clonotype occurred many times. The chain couples TRBV5-1 to TRBJ2-7, with 8 bases identical to TRBD1. CDR1 and CDR2 (germline): SGHRS, YFSETQ. Trimming took 3 bases from V and 5 from J; bases not matched to a gene: 4. The CDR3 loop spans 13 amino acids. This CDR3 reads CASSWTGTNEQYF. CDR3 DNA sequence: TGCGCCAGCAGCTGGACAGGGACCAACGAGCAGTACTTC.

The chain joins TRBV9 to TRBJ2-6; 8 nucleotides align to TRBD2. Trimming took 3 bases from V and 2 from J; bases not matched to a gene: 13. This CDR3 is 19 amino acids long. Germline V gene sequence: CDR1 SGDLS, CDR2 YYNGEE. CDR3 sequence (DNA): TGTGCCAGCAGCGCGCGGGGGAGGGCGGGAGGTGCTGGGGCCAACGTCCTGACTTTC. Translation gives CASSARGRAGGAGANVLTF.

The V gene is TRBV7-2, the J gene TRBJ1-5; a weak D match, TRBD1 (6 bases). Germline loops: CDR1 SGHTA, CDR2 FQGNSA. The CDR3 is 15 amino acids. Trimming cost V 2 bases and J 6 bases, with 14 bases left between them. CDR3 residues: CASSLTGAVGQPQHF. Here the CDR3 DNA reads TGTGCCAGCAGCTTAACGGGGGCGGTAGGTCAGCCCCAGCATTTT.

The V call is TRBV14, the J call TRBJ2-3; 8 bases are shared with TRBD2. V was pared by 6 bases and J by 6 bases, with 11 bases of the junction left unmatched. The V gene's germline CDR1 is SGHDN and CDR2 FVKESK. The CDR3 is made up of 15 amino acids. CDR3: CASRLSGSALDTQYF. In DNA form, the CDR3 reads TGTGCCAGCAGGCTGAGCGGGAGCGCGCTTGATACGCAGTATTTT.